Listed here are 22 T cell receptor beta chains from one sample, sequenced in a study of T cells after yellow fever vaccination. TCRdb ran MiXCR on the 5' RACE reads and lists one entry per CDR3 protein. The sample has 95,000 to 150,000 distinct CDR3 sequences; under 9% are singletons. The sample consisted of CD8+ T cells sorted from PBMCs, taken on the day of the yellow fever booster vaccination. These receptors were collected from a man between 18 and 35 years old who received the YFV17D yellow fever vaccine.

The chain uses TRBV4-1 and TRBJ2-5, with 10 positions matching TRBD1. Trimming took 6 bases from V and 5 from J; bases not matched to a gene: 9. The V gene's germline CDR1 is MGHRA and CDR2 YSYEKL. The CDR3 is 15 residues long. The CDR3 here is CASRDPTGGAETQYF. The DNA for the CDR3 is TGCGCCAGCAGGGATCCGACAGGGGGCGCGGAGACCCAGTACTTC.

This clonotype was counted a few times. This sequence joins TRBV19 and TRBJ1-1, with 7 bases that match TRBD1. The V segment lost 1 base and the J segment 1 base; nucleotides outside the gene matches: 3. The CDR3 covers 15 residues. CDR1 LNHDA and CDR2 SQIVND come from the germline V gene (reference sequence). The CDR3 protein is CASSIVAGGNTEAFF. Written as DNA, the CDR3 is TGTGCCAGTAGTATAGTGGCAGGGGGGAACACTGAAGCTTTCTTT.

This clonotype was seen at least ten times. This rearrangement joins TRBV21-1 to TRBJ2-7; the table's TRBD1 call for D was not verified on the DNA. TRBV21-1 is labeled a pseudogene. The CDR3 totals 11 residues. CDR3 bases: TGTGCCCCCAGGGGGGCCTACGAGCAGTACGTC. It yields the protein CAPRGAYEQYV.

This clonotype was seen a few times. The CDR3: CASTRDNEQFF. The CDR3 DNA reads as TGTGCCAGTACCAGGGACAATGAGCAGTTCTTC. The rearrangement uses TRBV19 and TRBJ2-1; D is possibly TRBD1 (5 bases). CDR3 size: 11 residues. Germline CDR1 and CDR2: LNHDA and SQIVND (reference sequence). V gave up 7 bases and J gave up 5 bases, with 6 bases separating them.

There are many counts of this clonotype. J is TRBJ2-3 and V is TRBV6-2 or TRBV6-3, with TRBD2 matching 7 bases. CDR3 length: 15 amino acids. Looked up from germline, CDR1 is MNHEY and CDR2 is SVGEGT. V trimming: 7 bases; J trimming: 2 bases; junction bases outside the gene matches: 9. CDR3 protein: CASTHGLADTDTQYF. CDR3 DNA sequence: TGTGCCAGCACTCACGGGCTAGCGGACACAGATACGCAGTATTTT.

The V and J genes are TRBV4-1 and TRBJ1-2; D is unresolved. Trimming took 1 base from V and 3 from J, leaving 6 bases between them. Per the germline V gene, CDR1 is MGHRA and CDR2 is YSYEKL. The CDR3 consists of 13 residues. The CDR3 sequence: CASSQGADYGYTF. CDR3 nucleotide sequence: TGCGCCAGCAGCCAAGGAGCTGACTATGGCTACACCTTC.

CDR3 protein: CSALLVGTQYF. Written as DNA, the CDR3 is TGCAGTGCTTTATTAGTTGGTACGCAGTATTTT. This chain uses TRBV20-1 with TRBJ2-3; D is undetermined. Trimming pared 5 bases from V and 8 bases from J, leaving 11 bases between. Germline assignment: CDR1 DFQATT and CDR2 SNEGSKA (reference sequence). This CDR3 comprises 11 residues.

This clonotype showed up many times. The chain couples TRBV7-2 to TRBJ2-7; D not certain. The CDR3 runs 12 residues. The germline V and J ends were trimmed by 4 bases and 5 bases, with 9 bases remaining between them. Per the germline V gene, CDR1 is SGHTA and CDR2 is FQGNSA. CDR3 loop: CASSSPDDEQYF. The CDR3 coding sequence is TGTGCCAGCAGCTCACCCGACGACGAGCAGTACTTC.

The chain employs TRBV4-1 and TRBJ2-2; D might be TRBD1 or TRBD2, each matching 5 bases. The CDR3 is 16 residues long. The germline V gene encodes CDR1 MGHRA and CDR2 YSYEKL. The V end lost 0 bases, the J end lost 3 bases, and 11 bases lay between the germline ends. CDR3 protein: CASSQDPGTYTGELFF. The CDR3 DNA follows: TGCGCCAGCAGCCAAGATCCCGGGACCTACACCGGGGAGCTGTTTTTT.

This chain uses TRBV27 with TRBJ2-3; D is perhaps TRBD1 (6 bases). Looked up from germline, CDR1 is MNHEY and CDR2 is SMNVEV (reference sequence). CDR3 length equals 12 residues. V was pared by 6 bases and J by 9 bases, with 13 bases between. The CDR3 nucleotides read TGTGCCAGCAGCCCACTTAGGGGGACGCAGTATTTT. This gives the protein CASSPLRGTQYF.

This clonotype was observed at least ten times. V is TRBV20-1 and J is TRBJ2-2; 12 nucleotides match TRBD2. This CDR3 is built from 15 residues. J lost 6 bases, V lost 1 base, and 3 bases had no gene match. Per germline, CDR1 DFQATT and CDR2 SNEGSKA (reference sequence). The CDR3 DNA is TGCAGTGCTAGAGGGACTAGCGGGGAATCCGGGGAGCTGTTTTTT. It specifies CSARGTSGESGELFF.

This chain connects TRBV27 to TRBJ1-1; D may be TRBD1 (6 bases). Germline assignment: CDR1 MNHEY and CDR2 SMNVEV (reference sequence). V lost 3 bases to trimming and J lost 5 bases, with 28 bases between them. The CDR3 contains 19 residues. This CDR3 reads CASSFRLGFRGQGRTEAFF. CDR3 nucleotides: TGTGCCAGCAGTTTCCGTTTGGGATTTCGAGGTCAGGGGAGGACTGAAGCTTTCTTT.

This clonotype was found a few times. The chain combines TRBV30 with TRBJ1-4; D not certain. This CDR3 contains 13 residues. Germline lookup yields CDR1 GTSNPN and CDR2 SVGIG (reference sequence). The V end was cut by 0 bases, the J end by 0 bases, with 2 bases between. The CDR3 DNA reads TGTGCCTGGAGTGTCGCAACTAATGAAAAACTGTTTTTT. Protein: CAWSVATNEKLFF.

This clonotype was counted only a few times. V usage is TRBV5-4 and J usage is TRBJ2-1, with D unclear. This CDR3 is 14 amino acids long. Trimming shortened V by 0 bases and J by 5 bases, and 9 bases separated the two germline ends. Germline CDR1 and CDR2: SGHNT and YYREEE (reference sequence). The CDR3 DNA reads as TGTGCCAGCAGCTTGGTTACGGGTGACAATGAGCAGTTCTTC. Translated: CASSLVTGDNEQFF.

The sample holds a few counts of this clonotype. The chain employs TRBV7-6 and TRBJ2-2; D is unclear. The CDR3 is made up of 14 amino acids. Germline-derived CDR1 and CDR2 are SGHVS and FNYEAQ. Trimming cost V 4 bases and J 4 bases, with 10 bases left between them. In DNA form, the CDR3 reads TGTGCCAGCAGCTCGCTTGACATCACCGGGGAGCTGTTTTTT. Encoded protein: CASSSLDITGELFF.

This clonotype was counted between two and nine times. The gene calls are TRBV5-1 and TRBJ2-3, with D perhaps TRBD1 (5 bases). Germline V gene sequence: CDR1 SGHRS, CDR2 YFSETQ. This CDR3 contains 13 residues. V lost 5 bases and J lost 2, with 9 bases in between. This CDR3 is CASRAGNTDTQYF. As DNA, the CDR3 is TGCGCCAGCAGGGCAGGGAACACAGATACGCAGTATTTT. The whole variable domain, filled in from reference TRBV5-1 and TRBJ2-3, reads KAGVTQTPRYLIKTRGQQVTLSCSPISGHRSVSWYQQTPGQGLQFLFEYFSETQRNKGNFPGRFSGRQFSNSRSEMNVSTLELGDSALYLCASRAGNTDTQYFGPGTRLTVL.

Here the CDR3 DNA reads TGTGCCAGCTCACCACCGATCTCTGGAAACACCATATATTTT. This encodes CASSPPISGNTIYF. The J gene is TRBJ1-3, the V gene TRBV18; D remains unclear. Germline loops: CDR1 KGHSH, CDR2 LQKENI. This CDR3 has 14 amino acids. Deletions cut 0 bases from V and 0 bases from J, with 3 bases between.

The DNA for the CDR3 is TGCGCCAGCTGGACAGGCTCCTACGAGCAGTACTTC. Its protein product is CASWTGSYEQYF. The chain is built from TRBV10-2 and TRBJ2-7; 7 nucleotides match TRBD1. The CDR3 spans 12 residues. Germline V gene data show CDR1 as WSHSY and CDR2 as SAAADI. V was pared by 8 bases and J by 0 bases, with 1 base of the junction left unmatched.

The sample holds a few counts of this clonotype. The chain is built from TRBV29-1 and TRBJ2-4; 7 bases line up with TRBD2. CDR1 SQVTM and CDR2 ANQGSEA come from the germline V gene. The CDR3 runs to 12 residues. V was clipped by 7 bases and J by 7 bases; unmatched bases: 7. The CDR3 region is CSAGGDGNIQYF. CDR3 in DNA: TGCAGCGCTGGGGGGGATGGGAACATTCAGTACTTC.

The rearrangement uses TRBV6-5 and TRBJ1-2, with TRBD1 identical over 8 bases. This CDR3 is 15 amino acids long. Trimming took 5 bases from V and 4 from J; bases not matched to a gene: 9. The germline CDR1 and CDR2 sequences are MNHEY and SVGAGI. Here the CDR3 DNA reads TGTGCCAGCAGTGCAGGGCAGGGGGCTGGCTATGGCTACACCTTC. This gives the protein CASSAGQGAGYGYTF.

V and J are TRBV5-4 and TRBJ1-3; D not certain. Germline CDR1 is SGHNT and CDR2 is YYREEE (reference sequence). CDR3 length: 15 residues. Between the trimmed V and J ends, which lost 0 bases and 2 bases, there was a span of 9 bases. The CDR3 loop is CASSLDGSTGNTIYF. The CDR3 DNA follows: TGTGCCAGCAGCTTGGACGGGTCTACTGGAAACACCATATATTTT.

This clonotype was seen only a few times. This sequence joins TRBV5-4 and TRBJ1-1; D is possibly TRBD1 (5 bases). This CDR3 is built from 14 residues. The germline V gene has CDR1 SGHNT and CDR2 YYREEE (reference sequence). Deletions cut 3 bases from V and 0 bases from J, with 9 bases between. CDR3 bases: TGTGCCAGCAGCTCCTGGGGGATGAACACTGAAGCTTTCTTT. Protein product: CASSSWGMNTEAFF.